A single sample is the source of the 5 T cell receptor beta chains below, sequenced in a study of shared clonotypes between healthy human individuals. Measured with immunoSEQ multiplex PCR; TCRdb has only the in-frame clones, and not every one. The table lists under 600,000 clones, 60% to 80% of them singletons. Sequencing input: PBMCs. These receptors were obtained from a woman aged 40 to 55 in good health. Some clones in this sample may be carry-over from other donors' samples.

This rearrangement joins TRBV5-6 to TRBJ2-6; D is unresolved. Germline loops: CDR1 SGHDT, CDR2 YYEEEE. The ends were cut back, 5 bases at V and 4 bases at J, with 13 bases in the middle. This CDR3 has 15 residues. In DNA, the CDR3 is TGTGCCAGCAGGTCGGCCCTGGGGGGGGCCAACGTCCTGACTTTC. Encoded protein: CASRSALGGANVLTF.

The chain recombines TRBV4-1 with TRBJ2-5; 7 bases are a match to TRBD1. Germline CDR1 reads MGHRA; CDR2 reads YSYEKL. Germline trimming cut 3 bases from V and 4 bases from J; bases unmatched to any gene: 11. The CDR3 contains 16 residues. The CDR3 here is CASSQREFTGAETQYF. DNA for the CDR3: TGCGCCAGCAGCCAGAGAGAGTTCACAGGGGCAGAGACCCAGTACTTC.

This chain uses TRBV7-2 with TRBJ2-2; D gene unclear. Trimming removed 5 bases at V and 3 bases at J, with 10 bases between. In germline, CDR1 is SGHTA, CDR2 FQGNSA. This CDR3 region has 14 residues. The CDR3 region has the DNA TGTGCCAGCAGCCCGCGGACCCACACCGGGGAGCTGTTTTTT. Its translation is CASSPRTHTGELFF. The full variable domain, completed using reference TRBV7-2 and TRBJ2-2, is GAGVSQSPSNKVTEKGKDVELRCDPISGHTALYWYRQSLGQGLEFLIYFQGNSAPDKSGLPSDRFSAERTGGSVSTLTIQRTQQEDSAVYLCASSPRTHTGELFFGEGSRLTVL.

In DNA, the CDR3 is TGTGCCAGCAGCTTAGAGAGTAGCGGGAGGGCCCGGGAGACCCAGTACTTC. It encodes CASSLESSGRARETQYF. The gene calls are TRBV7-6 and TRBJ2-5, with 11 bases aligning to TRBD2. The CDR3 consists of 17 residues. The germline V gene has CDR1 SGHVS and CDR2 FNYEAQ. Unmatched junction bases numbered 9, after V lost 1 base and J lost 5 bases.

The rearrangement links TRBV6-5 to TRBJ1-1, with 8 bases that match TRBD1. Unmatched junction bases numbered 3, after V lost 5 bases and J lost 1 base. This CDR3 region has 14 residues. Germline lookup yields CDR1 MNHEY and CDR2 SVGAGI. The CDR3 nucleotides are TGTGCCAGCAGTCGGGACAGGAGGAACACTGAAGCTTTCTTT. This gives the protein CASSRDRRNTEAFF.